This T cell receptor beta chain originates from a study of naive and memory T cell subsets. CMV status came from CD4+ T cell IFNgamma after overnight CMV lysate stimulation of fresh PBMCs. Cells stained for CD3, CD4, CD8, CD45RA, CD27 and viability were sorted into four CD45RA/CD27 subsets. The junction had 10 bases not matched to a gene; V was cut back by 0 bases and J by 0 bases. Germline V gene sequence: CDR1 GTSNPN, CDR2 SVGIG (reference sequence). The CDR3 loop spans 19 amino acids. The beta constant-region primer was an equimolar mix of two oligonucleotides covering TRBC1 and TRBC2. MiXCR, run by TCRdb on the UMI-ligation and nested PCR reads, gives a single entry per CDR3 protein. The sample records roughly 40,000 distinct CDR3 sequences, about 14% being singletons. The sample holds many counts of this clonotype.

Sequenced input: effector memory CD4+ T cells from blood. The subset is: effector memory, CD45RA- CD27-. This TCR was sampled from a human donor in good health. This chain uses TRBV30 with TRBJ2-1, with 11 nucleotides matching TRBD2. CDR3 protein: CAWSVPKGTSGSSYNEQFF. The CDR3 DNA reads TGTGCCTGGAGTGTTCCTAAGGGGACTAGCGGAAGCTCCTACAATGAGCAGTTCTTC.